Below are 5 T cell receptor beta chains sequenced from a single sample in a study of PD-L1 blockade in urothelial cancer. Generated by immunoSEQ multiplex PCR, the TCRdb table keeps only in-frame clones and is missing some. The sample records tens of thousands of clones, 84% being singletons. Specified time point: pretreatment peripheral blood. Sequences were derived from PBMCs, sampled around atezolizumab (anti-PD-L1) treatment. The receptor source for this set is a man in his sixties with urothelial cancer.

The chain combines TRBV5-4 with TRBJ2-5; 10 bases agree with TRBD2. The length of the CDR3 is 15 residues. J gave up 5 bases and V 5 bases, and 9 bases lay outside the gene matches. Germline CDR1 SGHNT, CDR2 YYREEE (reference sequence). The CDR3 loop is CASRASNSGRETQYF. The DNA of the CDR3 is TGTGCCAGCAGGGCCTCGAATAGCGGGAGGGAGACCCAGTACTTC.

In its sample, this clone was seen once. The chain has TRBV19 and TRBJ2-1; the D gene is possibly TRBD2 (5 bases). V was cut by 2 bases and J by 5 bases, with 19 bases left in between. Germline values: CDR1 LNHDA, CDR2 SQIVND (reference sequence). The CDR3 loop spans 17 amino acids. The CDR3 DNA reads TGTGCCAGTAGTATAATCCAGTTACAAGGGAGCCACAATGAGCAGTTCTTC. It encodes CASSIIQLQGSHNEQFF.

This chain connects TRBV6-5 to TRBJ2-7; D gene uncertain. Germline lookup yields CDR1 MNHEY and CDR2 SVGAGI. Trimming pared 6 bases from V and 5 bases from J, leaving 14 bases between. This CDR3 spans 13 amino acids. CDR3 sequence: CASSPSGFDEQYF. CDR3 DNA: TGTGCCAGCAGCCCCTCAGGTTTCGACGAGCAGTACTTC.

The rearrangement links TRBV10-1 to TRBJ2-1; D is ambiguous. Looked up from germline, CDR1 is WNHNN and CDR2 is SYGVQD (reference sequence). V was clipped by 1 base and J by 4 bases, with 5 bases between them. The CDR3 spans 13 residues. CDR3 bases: TGCGCCAGCAGTGAGTTCTTGTACAATGAGCAGTTCTTC. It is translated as CASSEFLYNEQFF.

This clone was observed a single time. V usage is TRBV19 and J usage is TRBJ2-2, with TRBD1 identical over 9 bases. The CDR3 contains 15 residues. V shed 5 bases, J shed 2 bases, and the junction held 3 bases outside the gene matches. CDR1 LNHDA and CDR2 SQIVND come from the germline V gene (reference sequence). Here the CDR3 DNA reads TGTGCCAGTAGTTCGGGACAGGGTAACACCGGGGAGCTGTTTTTT. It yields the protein CASSSGQGNTGELFF. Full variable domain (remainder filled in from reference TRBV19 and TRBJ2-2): DGGITQSPKYLFRKEGQNVTLSCEQNLNHDAMYWYRQDPGQGLRLIYYSQIVNDFQKGDIAEGYSVSREKKESFPLTVTSAQKNPTAFYLCASSSGQGNTGELFFGEGSRLTVL.